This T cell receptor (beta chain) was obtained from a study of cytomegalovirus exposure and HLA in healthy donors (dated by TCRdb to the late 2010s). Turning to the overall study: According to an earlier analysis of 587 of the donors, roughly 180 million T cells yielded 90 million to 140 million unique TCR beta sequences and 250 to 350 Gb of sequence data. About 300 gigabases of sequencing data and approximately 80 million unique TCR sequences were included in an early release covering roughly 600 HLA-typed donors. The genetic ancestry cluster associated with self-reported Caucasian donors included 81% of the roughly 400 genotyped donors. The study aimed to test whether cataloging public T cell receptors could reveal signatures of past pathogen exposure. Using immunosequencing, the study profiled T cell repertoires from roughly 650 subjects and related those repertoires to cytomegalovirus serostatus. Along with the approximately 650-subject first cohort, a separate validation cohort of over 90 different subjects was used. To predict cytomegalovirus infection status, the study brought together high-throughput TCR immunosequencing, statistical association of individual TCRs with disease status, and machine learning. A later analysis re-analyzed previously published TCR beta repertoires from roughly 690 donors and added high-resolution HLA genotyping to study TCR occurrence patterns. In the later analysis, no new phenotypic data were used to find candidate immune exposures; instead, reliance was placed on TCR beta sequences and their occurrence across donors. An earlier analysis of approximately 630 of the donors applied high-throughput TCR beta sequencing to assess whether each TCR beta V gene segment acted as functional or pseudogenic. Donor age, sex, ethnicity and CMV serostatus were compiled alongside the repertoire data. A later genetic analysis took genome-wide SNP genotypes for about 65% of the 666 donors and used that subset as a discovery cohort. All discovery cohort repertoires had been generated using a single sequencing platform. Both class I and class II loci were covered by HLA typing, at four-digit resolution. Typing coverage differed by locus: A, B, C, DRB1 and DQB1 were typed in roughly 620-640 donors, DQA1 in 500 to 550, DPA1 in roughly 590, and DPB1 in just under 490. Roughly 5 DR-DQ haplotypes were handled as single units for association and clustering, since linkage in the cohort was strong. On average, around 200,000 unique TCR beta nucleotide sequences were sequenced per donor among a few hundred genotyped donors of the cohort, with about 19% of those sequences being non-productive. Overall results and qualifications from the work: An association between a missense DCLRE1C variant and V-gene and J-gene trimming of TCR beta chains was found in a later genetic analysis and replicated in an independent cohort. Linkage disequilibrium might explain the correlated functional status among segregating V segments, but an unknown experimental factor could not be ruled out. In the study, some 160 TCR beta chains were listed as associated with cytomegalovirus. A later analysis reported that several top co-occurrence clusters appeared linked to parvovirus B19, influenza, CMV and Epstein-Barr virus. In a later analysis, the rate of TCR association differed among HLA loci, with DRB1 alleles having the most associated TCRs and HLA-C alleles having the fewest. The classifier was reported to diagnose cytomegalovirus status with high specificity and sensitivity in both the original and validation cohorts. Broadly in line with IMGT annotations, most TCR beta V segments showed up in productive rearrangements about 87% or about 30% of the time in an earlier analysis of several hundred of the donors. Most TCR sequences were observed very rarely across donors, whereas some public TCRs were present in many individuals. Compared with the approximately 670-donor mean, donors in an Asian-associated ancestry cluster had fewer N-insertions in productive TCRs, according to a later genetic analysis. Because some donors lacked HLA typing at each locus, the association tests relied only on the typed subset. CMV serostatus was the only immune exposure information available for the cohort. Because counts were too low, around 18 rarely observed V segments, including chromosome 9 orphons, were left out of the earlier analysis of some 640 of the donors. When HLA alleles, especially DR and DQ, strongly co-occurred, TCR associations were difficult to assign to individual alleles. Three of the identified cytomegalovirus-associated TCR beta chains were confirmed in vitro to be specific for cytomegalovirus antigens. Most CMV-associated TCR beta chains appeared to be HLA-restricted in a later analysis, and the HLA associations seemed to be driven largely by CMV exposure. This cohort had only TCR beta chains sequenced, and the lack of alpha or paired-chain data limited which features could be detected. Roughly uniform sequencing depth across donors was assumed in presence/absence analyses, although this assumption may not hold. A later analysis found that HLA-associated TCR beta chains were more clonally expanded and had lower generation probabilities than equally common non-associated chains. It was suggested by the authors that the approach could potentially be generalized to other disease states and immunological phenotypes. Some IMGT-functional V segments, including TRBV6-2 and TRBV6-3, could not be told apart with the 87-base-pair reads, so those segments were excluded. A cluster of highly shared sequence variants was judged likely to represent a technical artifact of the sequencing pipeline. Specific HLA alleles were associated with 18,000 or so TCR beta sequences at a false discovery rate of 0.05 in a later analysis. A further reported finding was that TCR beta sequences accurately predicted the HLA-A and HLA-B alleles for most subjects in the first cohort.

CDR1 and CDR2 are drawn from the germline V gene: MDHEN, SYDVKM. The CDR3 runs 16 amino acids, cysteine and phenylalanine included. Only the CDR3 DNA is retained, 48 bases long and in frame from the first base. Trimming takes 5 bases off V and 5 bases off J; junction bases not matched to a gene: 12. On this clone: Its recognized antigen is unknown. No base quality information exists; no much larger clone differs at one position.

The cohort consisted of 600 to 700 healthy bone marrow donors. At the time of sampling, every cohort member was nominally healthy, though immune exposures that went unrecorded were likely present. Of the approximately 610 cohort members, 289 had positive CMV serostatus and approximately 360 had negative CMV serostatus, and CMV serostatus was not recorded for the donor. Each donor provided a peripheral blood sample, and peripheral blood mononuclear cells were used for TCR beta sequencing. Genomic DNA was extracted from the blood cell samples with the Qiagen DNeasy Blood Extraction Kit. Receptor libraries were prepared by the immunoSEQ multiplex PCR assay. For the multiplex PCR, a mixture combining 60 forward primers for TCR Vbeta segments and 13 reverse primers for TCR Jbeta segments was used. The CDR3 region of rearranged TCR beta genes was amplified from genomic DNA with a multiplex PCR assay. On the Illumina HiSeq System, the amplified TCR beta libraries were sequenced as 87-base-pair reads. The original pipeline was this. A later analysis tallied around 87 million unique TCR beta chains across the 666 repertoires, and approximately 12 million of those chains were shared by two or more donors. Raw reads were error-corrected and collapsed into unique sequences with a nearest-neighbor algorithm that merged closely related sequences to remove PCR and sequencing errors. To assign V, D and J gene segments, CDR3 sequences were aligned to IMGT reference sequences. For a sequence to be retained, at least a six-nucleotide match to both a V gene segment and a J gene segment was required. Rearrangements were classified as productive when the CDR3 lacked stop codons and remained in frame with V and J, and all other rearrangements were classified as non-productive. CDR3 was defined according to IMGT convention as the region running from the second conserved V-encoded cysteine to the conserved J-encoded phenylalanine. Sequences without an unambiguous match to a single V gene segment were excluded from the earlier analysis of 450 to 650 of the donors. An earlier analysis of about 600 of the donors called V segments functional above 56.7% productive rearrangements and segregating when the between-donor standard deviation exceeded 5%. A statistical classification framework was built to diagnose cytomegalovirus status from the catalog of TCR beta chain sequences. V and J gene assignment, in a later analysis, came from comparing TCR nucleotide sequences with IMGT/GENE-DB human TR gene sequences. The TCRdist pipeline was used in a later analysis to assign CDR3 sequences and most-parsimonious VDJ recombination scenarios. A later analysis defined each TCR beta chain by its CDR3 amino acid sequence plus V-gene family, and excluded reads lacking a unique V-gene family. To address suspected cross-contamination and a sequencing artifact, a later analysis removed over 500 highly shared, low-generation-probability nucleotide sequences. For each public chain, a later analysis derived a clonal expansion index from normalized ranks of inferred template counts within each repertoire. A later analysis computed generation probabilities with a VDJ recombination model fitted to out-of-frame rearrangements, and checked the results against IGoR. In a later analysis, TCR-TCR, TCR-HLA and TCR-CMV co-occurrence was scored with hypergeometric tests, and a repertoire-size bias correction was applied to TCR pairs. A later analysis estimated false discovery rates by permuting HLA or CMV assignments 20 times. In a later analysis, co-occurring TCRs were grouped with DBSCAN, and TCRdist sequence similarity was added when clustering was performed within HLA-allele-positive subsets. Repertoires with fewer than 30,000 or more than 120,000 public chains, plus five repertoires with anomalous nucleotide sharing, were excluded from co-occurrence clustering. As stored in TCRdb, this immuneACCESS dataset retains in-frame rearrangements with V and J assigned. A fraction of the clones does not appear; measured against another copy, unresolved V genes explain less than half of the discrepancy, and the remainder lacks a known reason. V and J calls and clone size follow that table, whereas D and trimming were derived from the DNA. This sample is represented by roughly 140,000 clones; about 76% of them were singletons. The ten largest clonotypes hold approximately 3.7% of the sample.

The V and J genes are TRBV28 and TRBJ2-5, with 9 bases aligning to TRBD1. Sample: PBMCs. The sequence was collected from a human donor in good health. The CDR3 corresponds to CASSDRSTGGLETQYF. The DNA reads TGTGCCAGCAGTGATCGATCCACAGGGGGCTTGGAGACCCAGTACTTC.